This T cell receptor beta chain was recovered during a study of shared clonotypes between healthy human individuals. In the study overall: Three CD4 naive, three CD4 memory, two CD8 naive and one CD8 memory plate were used per donor.

Notes on the study in general: Relative to clonotypes present in all four donors, those not shared had lower generation probabilities. Estimated richness was generally greater in naive than memory subsets.

Of note for this clone: Its specificity is not known.

In germline, CDR1 is WNHNN, CDR2 SYGVQD (reference sequence). Trimming pared 3 bases from V and 7 bases from J, leaving 15 bases between. The CDR3 covers 15 residues. Clones were sequenced by immunoSEQ multiplex PCR, and TCRdb holds only the in-frame ones, with some missing. The data contain 550,000 to 800,000 clones, 80% to 95% of them singletons. Donors had no recently reported acute infections or vaccinations and were HIV-negative. The sequenced material came from memory CD8+ T cells from PBMCs. Subset of the sample: CD45RO+ cells pooled with CCR7-negative TemRA cells. The receptor was isolated from a man aged 18 to 30 in good health. Some clones in this sample may be carry-over from other donors' samples. This chain links TRBV10-1 with TRBJ1-4; D remains ambiguous. The CDR3 DNA sequence: TGCGCCAGCAGTGATCCCGATTCATCGTGTGAAAAACTGTTTTTT. This gives the protein CASSDPDSSCEKLFF.